This T cell receptor (beta chain) appears in the sequencing data of a study of beta chain features in type 1 diabetes. Whole-study results and caveats: TCRB CDR3s were moderately but significantly shorter in Type 1 diabetes patients in all four CD4+ subsets.

V lost 6 bases to trimming and J lost 0 bases, with 9 bases between them. The CDR3 loop spans 14 amino acids. The germline CDR1 and CDR2 sequences are LGHNA and YNFKEQ. This clone was observed a few times. What it binds is unknown. The isolated RNA, all of it, was reverse transcribed, so expressed TCRB transcripts were what got sequenced. Profiled with immunoSEQ multiplex PCR; TCRdb holds only in-frame clones, not every one. The sample includes under 200,000 clones, about a tenth of them seen just once. The sequence was collected from a man aged 25-45 years with type 1 diabetes. The V call is TRBV4-2, the J call TRBJ2-1; D uncertain. Material for sequencing was central memory CD4+ T cells from blood. The CDR3 DNA reads as TGTGCCAGCAGTCCCTTCGGCTCCTACAATGAGCAGTTCTTC. Encoded protein: CASSPFGSYNEQFF.